Described below is a single T cell receptor beta chain sequence and its context. The entry originates in a study of cytomegalovirus exposure and HLA in healthy donors. Primers: 60 Vbeta forward and 13 Jbeta reverse. TCRdb keeps only in-frame clones here, not all; method: immunoSEQ multiplex PCR. The sample carries 150,000 to 200,000 clones, 84% recorded once. In germline, CDR1 is MNHEY, CDR2 SVGAGI. V lost 0 bases to trimming and J lost 0 bases, with 11 bases between them. The CDR3 sequence is 16 residues long. The clonotype comes from a boy aged 5-17 years in good health and CMV-seronegative. The gene calls are TRBV6-5 and TRBJ1-1; no firm D call. Sequencing was performed on PBMCs. The CDR3 reads CASSYSVVTLNTEAFF. CDR3 bases: TGTGCCAGCAGTTACTCGGTTGTAACATTGAACACTGAAGCTTTCTTT.